These 14 T cell receptor beta chains were all obtained from the same sample, sequenced in a study of T cell responses to AZD1222 COVID-19 vaccine. Repertoires were generated with immunoSEQ multiplex PCR, while TCRdb's copy carries only in-frame clones and drops some. The sample shows more than 60,000 clones, about 85% of them seen only once. The sample consisted of peripheral blood, taken on day 0 of AZD1222 vaccination. The receptors shown here come from an adult in good health.

The J gene is TRBJ1-3, the V gene TRBV3-1 (or the pseudogene TRBV3-2); tentative D call: TRBD1 (5 bases). Germline V gene data show CDR1 as LGHDT and CDR2 as YNNKEL (reference sequence). The CDR3 is 16 amino acids. Between the trimmed V and J ends, which lost 0 bases and 4 bases, there was a span of 13 bases. The CDR3, as DNA: TGTGCCAGCAGCCAAGATCGACAGTCATTAGGAAACACCATATATTTT. It is translated as CASSQDRQSLGNTIYF.

The V gene is TRBV5-1, the J gene TRBJ2-3, with 10 positions matching TRBD2. Germline V gene sequence: CDR1 SGHRS, CDR2 YFSETQ. The CDR3 contains 17 residues. With 0 bases clipped from V and 5 bases from J, the junction kept 9 bases outside the gene matches. The CDR3 is CASSLEGLAGVKDTQYF. CDR3 coding DNA: TGCGCCAGCAGCTTGGAAGGGCTAGCGGGAGTCAAAGATACGCAGTATTTT.

The rearrangement uses TRBV3-1 (or the pseudogene TRBV3-2) and TRBJ1-5; D not certain. The CDR3 extends over 15 amino acids. Between the trimmed V and J ends, which lost 0 bases and 7 bases, there was a span of 13 bases. Germline assignment: CDR1 LGHDT and CDR2 YNNKEL (reference sequence). The CDR3 nucleotides are TGTGCCAGCAGCCAAGATAGAGTCCAAGGGCAGCCCCAGCATTTT. It specifies CASSQDRVQGQPQHF.

V is TRBV7-8 and J is TRBJ1-3; no clear D. Trimming cost V 0 bases and J 0 bases, with 15 bases left between them. The V gene's germline CDR1 is SGHVS and CDR2 FQNEAQ. The CDR3 runs to 18 residues. The CDR3 reads CASSLAMSASYSGNTIYF. The CDR3 coding sequence is TGTGCCAGCAGCTTAGCTATGTCGGCCTCTTACTCTGGAAACACCATATATTTT.

V is TRBV28 and J is TRBJ1-5, with D uncertain. The germline gives CDR1 MDHEN, CDR2 SYDVKM. This CDR3 contains 13 residues. V was shortened by 5 bases and J by 4 bases, with 9 bases between the two germline ends. CDR3 sequence (DNA): TGTGCCAGCAGTCTTCAGAATAATCAGCCCCAGCATTTT. Its translation: CASSLQNNQPQHF.

In this sample, this clone turned up once. J is TRBJ2-1 and V is TRBV30; D is unresolved. V was shortened by 5 bases and J by 6 bases, with 11 bases between the two germline ends. The CDR3 sequence is 12 residues long. The germline V gene has CDR1 GTSNPN and CDR2 SVGIG (reference sequence). CDR3 DNA sequence: TGTGCCTGGGGGCTGACGGGCAATGAGCAGTTCTTC. This gives the protein CAWGLTGNEQFF.

The gene calls are TRBV19 and TRBJ2-7; 7 nucleotides match TRBD2. The V and J ends lost 9 bases and 0 bases, in that order; junction bases with no gene match: 11. The CDR3 has 15 residues. The V gene's germline CDR1 is LNHDA and CDR2 SQIVND (reference sequence). For the CDR3, the DNA is TGTGCCAGCCAGGCGGCTAGCGGCGACTCCTACGAGCAGTACTTC. Amino acids: CASQAASGDSYEQYF.

The gene calls are TRBV19 and TRBJ2-3; 11 nucleotides agree with TRBD2. This CDR3 comprises 15 residues. Trimming took 5 bases from V and 4 from J; bases not matched to a gene: 5. Germline-derived CDR1 and CDR2 are LNHDA and SQIVND (reference sequence). Here the CDR3 reads CASSVTSGSADTQYF. In DNA form, the CDR3 reads TGTGCCAGTAGTGTTACTAGCGGGAGTGCAGATACGCAGTATTTT. The entire variable domain, with the rest obtained from reference TRBV19 and TRBJ2-3, is as follows: DGGITQSPKYLFRKEGQNVTLSCEQNLNHDAMYWYRQDPGQGLRLIYYSQIVNDFQKGDIAEGYSVSREKKESFPLTVTSAQKNPTAFYLCASSVTSGSADTQYFGPGTRLTVL.

The chain combines TRBV7-9 with TRBJ1-1; 7 positions agree with TRBD1. Germline trimming cut 4 bases from V and 3 bases from J; bases unmatched to any gene: 2. CDR3 length: 13 amino acids. CDR1 is SEHNR, CDR2 FQNEAQ, per germline (reference sequence). CDR3 in amino acids: CASSSQGDTEAFF. The CDR3 nucleotides are TGTGCCAGCAGCTCGCAGGGGGACACTGAAGCTTTCTTT.

The chain recombines TRBV15 with TRBJ1-3; D is ambiguous. The V gene's germline CDR1 is LNHNV and CDR2 YYDKDF (reference sequence). V dropped 0 bases and J dropped 7 bases, with 13 bases sitting between them. This CDR3 has 15 amino acids. The CDR3 nucleotides are TGTGCCACCAGCAGAGATCGGGGTCTCCGGAACACCATATATTTT. Protein sequence: CATSRDRGLRNTIYF.

The V call is TRBV28, the J call TRBJ1-2; D is possibly TRBD1 (5 bases). The germline V gene has CDR1 MDHEN and CDR2 SYDVKM. The CDR3 is 15 amino acids. V was pared by 5 bases and J by 2 bases, with 15 bases between. The CDR3 protein is CASSVQVNLNYGYTF. In DNA form, the CDR3 reads TGTGCCAGCAGTGTACAGGTGAACCTCAACTATGGCTACACCTTC.

This chain connects TRBV18 to TRBJ1-1; the D gene is possibly TRBD1 (5 bases). Germline V gives CDR1 KGHSH, CDR2 LQKENI. V was pared by 1 base and J by 1 base, with 10 bases between. This CDR3 spans 15 amino acids. DNA of the CDR3: TGTGCCAGCTCACCACAGGGGACGAGGAACACTGAAGCTTTCTTT. Residues: CASSPQGTRNTEAFF. The full variable domain, its missing parts supplied by reference TRBV18 and TRBJ1-1, is NAGVMQNPRHLVRRRGQEARLRCSPMKGHSHVYWYRQLPEEGLKFMVYLQKENIIDESGMPKERFSAEFPKEGPSILRIQQVVRGDSAAYFCASSPQGTRNTEAFFGQGTRLTVV.

This sequence joins TRBV7-2 and TRBJ1-5; no clear D gene. Germline V gene lookup returns CDR1 SGHTA and CDR2 FQGNSA. The CDR3 totals 16 residues. Trimming stripped 1 base from V and 1 base from J, with 11 bases between. CDR3 region: CASSLVLPGSNQPQHF. The CDR3, as DNA: TGTGCCAGCAGCTTAGTCCTTCCTGGGAGCAATCAGCCCCAGCATTTT.

The rearrangement uses TRBV19 and TRBJ2-1; a weak D match, TRBD2 (5 bases). V lost 7 bases and J 1 base, leaving 5 bases between the germline ends. In germline, CDR1 is LNHDA, CDR2 SQIVND (reference sequence). CDR3 length: 12 amino acids. The CDR3 protein is CASTGSYNEQFF. CDR3 DNA sequence: TGTGCCAGTACGGGGTCCTACAATGAGCAGTTCTTC.